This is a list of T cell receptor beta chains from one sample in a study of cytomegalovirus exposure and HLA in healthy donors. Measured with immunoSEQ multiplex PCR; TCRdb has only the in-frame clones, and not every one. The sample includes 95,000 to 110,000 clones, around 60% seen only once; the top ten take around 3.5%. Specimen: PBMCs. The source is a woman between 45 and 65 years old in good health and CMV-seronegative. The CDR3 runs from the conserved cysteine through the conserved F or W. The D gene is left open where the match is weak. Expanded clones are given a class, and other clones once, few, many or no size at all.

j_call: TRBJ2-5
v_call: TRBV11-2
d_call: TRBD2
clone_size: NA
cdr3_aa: CASTIGTSGGAGETQYF
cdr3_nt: TGTGCCAGCACGATCGGGACTAGCGGGGGGGCCGGTGAGACCCAGTACTTC

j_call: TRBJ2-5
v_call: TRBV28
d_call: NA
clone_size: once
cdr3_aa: CASSLAVQETQYF
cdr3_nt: TGTGCCAGCAGTTTGGCAGTGCAAGAGACCCAGTACTTC

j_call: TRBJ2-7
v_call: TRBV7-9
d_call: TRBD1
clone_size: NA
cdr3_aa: CASSRTGSEQYF
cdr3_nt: TGTGCCAGCAGCAGGACAGGGTCCGAGCAGTACTTC

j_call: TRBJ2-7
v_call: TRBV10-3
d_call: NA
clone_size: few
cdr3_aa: CAISEARSPYEQYF
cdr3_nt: TGTGCCATCAGTGAGGCGAGGTCTCCCTACGAGCAGTACTTC

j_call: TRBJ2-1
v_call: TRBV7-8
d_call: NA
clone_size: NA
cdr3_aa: CASRLGGYRVSADEQFF
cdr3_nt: TGTGCCAGTCGGCTTGGTGGCTACCGGGTGTCTGCCGATGAGCAGTTCTTC

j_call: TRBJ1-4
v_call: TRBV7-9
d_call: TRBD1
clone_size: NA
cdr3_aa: CASSSGQGRNEKLFF
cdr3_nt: TGTGCCAGCAGCTCCGGACAGGGGAGAAATGAAAAACTGTTTTTT

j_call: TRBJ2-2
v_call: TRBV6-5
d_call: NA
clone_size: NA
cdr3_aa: CASSSLTGELFF
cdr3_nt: TGTGCCAGCAGTTCGTTGACCGGGGAGCTGTTTTTT

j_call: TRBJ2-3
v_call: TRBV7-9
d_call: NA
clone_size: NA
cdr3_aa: CASSLISENF
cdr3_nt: TGTGCCAGCAGCTTAATTTCCGAGAATTTT

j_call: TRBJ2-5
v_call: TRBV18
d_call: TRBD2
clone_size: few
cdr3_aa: CASSPTSGSLPPETQYF
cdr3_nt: TGTGCCAGCTCACCGACTAGCGGGAGTTTACCGCCAGAGACCCAGTACTTC

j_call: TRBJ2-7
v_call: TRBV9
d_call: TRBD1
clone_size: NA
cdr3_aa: CASSDGQGTRYEQYF
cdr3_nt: TGTGCCAGCAGCGATGGACAGGGCACTCGGTACGAGCAGTACTTC

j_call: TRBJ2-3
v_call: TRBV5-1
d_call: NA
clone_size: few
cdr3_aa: CASSLGQGGTDTQYF
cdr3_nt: TGCGCCAGCAGCTTGGGACAGGGAGGTACAGATACGCAGTATTTT

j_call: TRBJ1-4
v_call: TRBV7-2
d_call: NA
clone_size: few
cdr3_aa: CASSLLQGEKLFF
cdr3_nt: TGTGCCAGCAGCTTACTTCAGGGTGAAAAACTGTTTTTT

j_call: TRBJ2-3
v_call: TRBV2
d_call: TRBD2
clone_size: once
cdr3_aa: CASSRTSGSTDHPYF
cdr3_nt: TGTGCCAGCAGTAGGACTAGCGGGAGTACCGATCATCCGTATTTT

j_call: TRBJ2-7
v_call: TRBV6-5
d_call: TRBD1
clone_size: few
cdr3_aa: CASRPGQGRGLEQYF
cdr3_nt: TGTGCCAGCAGGCCGGGACAGGGGCGCGGGCTCGAGCAGTACTTC

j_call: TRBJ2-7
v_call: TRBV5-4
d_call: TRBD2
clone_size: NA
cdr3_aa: CASRNWDYRTYEQYF
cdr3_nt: TGTGCCAGCAGAAATTGGGACTACAGAACCTACGAGCAGTACTTC

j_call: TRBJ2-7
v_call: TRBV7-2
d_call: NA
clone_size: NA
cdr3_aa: CASSLLVGGLYEQYF
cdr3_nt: TGTGCCAGCAGCTTACTCGTCGGAGGTCTCTACGAGCAGTACTTC

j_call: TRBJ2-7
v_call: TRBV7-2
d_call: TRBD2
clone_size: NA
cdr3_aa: CASSQGAGGFYEQYF
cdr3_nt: TGTGCCAGCAGCCAGGGAGCGGGAGGCTTCTACGAGCAGTACTTC

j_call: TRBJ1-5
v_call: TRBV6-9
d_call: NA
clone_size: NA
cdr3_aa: CASRRAGQPQHF
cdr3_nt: TGTGCCAGCAGGAGGGCTGGGCAGCCCCAGCATTTT

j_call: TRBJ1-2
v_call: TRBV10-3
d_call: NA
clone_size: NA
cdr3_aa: CAAKRGSYGYTF
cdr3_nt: TGTGCCGCGAAACGGGGATCCTATGGCTACACCTTC

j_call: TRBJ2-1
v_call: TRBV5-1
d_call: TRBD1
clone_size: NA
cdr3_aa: CASSLGDRSYNEQFF
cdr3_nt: TGCGCCAGCAGCTTGGGGGACAGGTCCTACAATGAGCAGTTCTTC

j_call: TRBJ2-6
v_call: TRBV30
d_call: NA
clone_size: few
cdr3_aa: CAWSRDSGANVLTF
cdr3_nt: TGTGCCTGGAGCCGGGACTCTGGGGCCAACGTCCTGACTTTC

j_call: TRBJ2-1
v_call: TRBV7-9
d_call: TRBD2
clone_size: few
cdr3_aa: CASSPPGLAGVGYNEQFF
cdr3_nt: TGTGCCAGCAGCCCGCCGGGACTAGCGGGGGTCGGGTACAATGAGCAGTTCTTC

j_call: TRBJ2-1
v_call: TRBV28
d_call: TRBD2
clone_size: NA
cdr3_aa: CASELGLAGDNEQFF
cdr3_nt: TGTGCCAGCGAACTCGGACTAGCGGGAGACAATGAGCAGTTCTTC

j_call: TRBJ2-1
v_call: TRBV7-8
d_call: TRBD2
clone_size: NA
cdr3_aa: CASSPLAGTSDEQFF
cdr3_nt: TGTGCCAGCAGCCCCCTCGCCGGGACTAGCGATGAGCAGTTCTTC

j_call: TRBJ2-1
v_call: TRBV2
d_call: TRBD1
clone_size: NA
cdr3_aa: CASSEALWTGTYEQFF
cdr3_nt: TGTGCCAGCAGTGAAGCGCTTTGGACAGGGACATATGAGCAGTTCTTC

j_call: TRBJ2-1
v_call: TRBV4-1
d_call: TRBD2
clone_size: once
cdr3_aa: CASSQLLAGLVGEQFF
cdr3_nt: TGCGCCAGCAGCCAACTACTAGCGGGATTAGTCGGTGAGCAGTTCTTC

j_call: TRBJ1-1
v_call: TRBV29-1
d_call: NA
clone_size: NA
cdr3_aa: CSVEDPLGNTEAFF
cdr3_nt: TGCAGCGTTGAAGATCCCCTCGGGAACACTGAAGCTTTCTTT

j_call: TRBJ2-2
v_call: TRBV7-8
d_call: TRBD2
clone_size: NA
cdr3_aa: CASSLVLAGHTGELFF
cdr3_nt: TGTGCCAGCAGCTTAGTATTAGCGGGGCACACCGGGGAGCTGTTTTTT

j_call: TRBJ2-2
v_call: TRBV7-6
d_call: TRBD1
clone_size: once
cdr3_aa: CASSKGRDSYTGELFF
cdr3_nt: TGTGCCAGCAGCAAAGGACGGGACAGTTACACCGGGGAGCTGTTTTTT

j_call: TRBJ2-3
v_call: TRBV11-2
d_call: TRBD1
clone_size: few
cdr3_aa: CASSPQGDTQYF
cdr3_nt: TGTGCCAGCAGCCCACAGGGGGATACGCAGTATTTT

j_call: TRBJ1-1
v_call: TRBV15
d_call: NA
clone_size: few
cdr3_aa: CATSREGSSNTEAFF
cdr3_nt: TGTGCCACCAGCAGAGAGGGCAGTTCGAACACTGAAGCTTTCTTT

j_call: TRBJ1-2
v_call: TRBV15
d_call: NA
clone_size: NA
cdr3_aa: CATSRGFMGGETDFVYGYTF
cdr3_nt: TGTGCCACCAGCAGAGGTTTTATGGGTGGTGAGACAGACTTTGTCTATGGCTACACCTTC

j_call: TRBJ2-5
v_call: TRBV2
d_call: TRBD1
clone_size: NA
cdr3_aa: CASGTVQETQYF
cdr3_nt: TGTGCCAGCGGGACAGTTCAAGAGACCCAGTACTTC

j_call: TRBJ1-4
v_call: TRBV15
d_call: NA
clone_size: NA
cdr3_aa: CATSRDPGDEKLFF
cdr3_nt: TGTGCCACCAGCAGAGATCCAGGGGATGAAAAACTGTTTTTT

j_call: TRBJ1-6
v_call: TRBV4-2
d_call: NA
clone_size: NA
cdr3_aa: CASSQDRPETDNSPLHF
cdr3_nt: TGTGCCAGCAGCCAAGATCGCCCGGAGACAGACAACTCACCCCTCCACTTT

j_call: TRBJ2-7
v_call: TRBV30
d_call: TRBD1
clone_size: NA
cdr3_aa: CAWSRGQSYEQYF
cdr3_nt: TGTGCCTGGAGTAGGGGACAGAGCTACGAGCAGTACTTC

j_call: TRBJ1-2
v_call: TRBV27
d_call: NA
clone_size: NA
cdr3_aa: CASSSSTTGQNYGYTF
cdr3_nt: TGTGCCAGCAGTTCTTCTACGACAGGCCAAAACTATGGCTACACCTTC

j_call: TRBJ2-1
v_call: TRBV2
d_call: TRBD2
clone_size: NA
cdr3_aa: CASSAGLAPRDEQFF
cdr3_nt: TGTGCCAGCAGTGCGGGACTAGCGCCGAGGGATGAGCAGTTCTTC

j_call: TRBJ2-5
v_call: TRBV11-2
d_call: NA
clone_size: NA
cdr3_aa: CASSSLQETQYF
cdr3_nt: TGTGCCAGCAGCTCCCTCCAAGAGACCCAGTACTTC

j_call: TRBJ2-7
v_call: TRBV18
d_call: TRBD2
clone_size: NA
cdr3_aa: CASSPRRTSGDEQYF
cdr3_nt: TGTGCCAGCTCACCACGGAGGACTAGCGGGGACGAGCAGTACTTC

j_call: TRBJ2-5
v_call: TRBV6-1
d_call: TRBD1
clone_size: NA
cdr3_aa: CASRQTGVAETQYF
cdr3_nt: TGTGCCAGTCGGCAGACAGGGGTCGCGGAGACCCAGTACTTC

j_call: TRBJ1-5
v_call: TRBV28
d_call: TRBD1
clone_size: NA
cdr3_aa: CASSFGQVANQPQHF
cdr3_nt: TGTGCCAGCAGTTTCGGACAGGTCGCCAATCAGCCCCAGCATTTT

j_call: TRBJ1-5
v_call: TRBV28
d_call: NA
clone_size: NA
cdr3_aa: CASMRLDQPQHF
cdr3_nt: TGTGCCAGCATGAGGCTGGATCAGCCCCAGCATTTT

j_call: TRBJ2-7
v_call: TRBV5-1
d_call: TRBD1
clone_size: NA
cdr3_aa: CASSLVGDRGYEQYF
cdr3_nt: TGCGCCAGCAGCTTGGTGGGGGACAGGGGATACGAGCAGTACTTC

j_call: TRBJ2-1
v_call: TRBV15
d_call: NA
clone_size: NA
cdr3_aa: CATSSMTIYNEQFF
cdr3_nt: TGTGCCACCAGCAGCATGACTATCTACAATGAGCAGTTCTTC